Listed below are T cell receptor beta chains from one sample, sequenced in a study of blood T cell repertoires in COVID-19. The assay was immunoSEQ multiplex PCR, and TCRdb's table has in-frame clones only and misses some. The table includes approximately 300,000 clones, under 90% detected once. The specimen was PBMCs or T cells enriched from blood (not recorded which). These TCRs come from a man aged 30 to 39 who had recovered from COVID-19. Each CDR3 is given with its conserved first and last residue. A D gene is named only where the DNA matches it firmly. Clone size is not always given. Where it is, it says once, few, many or a class for expanded clones.

abundance	v_gene	j_gene	d_gene	CDR3aa	CDR3nt
.	TRBV3-1/TRBV3-2	TRBJ1-5	.	CASSQGHSNQPQHF	TGTGCCAGCAGCCAGGGACATAGCAATCAGCCCCAGCATTTT
.	TRBV9	TRBJ1-2	TRBD1	CASSIAGTGVNYGYTF	TGTGCCAGCAGCATCGCCGGGACAGGGGTTAACTATGGCTACACCTTC
.	TRBV6-5	TRBJ1-1	.	CASASDGGEAFF	TGTGCCAGTGCGAGCGACGGCGGTGAAGCTTTCTTT
.	TRBV19	TRBJ2-1	.	CASSHDWEQFF	TGTGCCAGTAGCCACGACTGGGAGCAGTTCTTC
once	TRBV15	TRBJ1-1	.	CATSRNSYQAFF	TGTGCCACCAGCAGAAACAGCTACCAAGCTTTCTTT
.	TRBV6-5	TRBJ1-2	.	CASTTGFGRYGYTF	TGTGCCAGCACTACAGGGTTTGGGAGATATGGCTACACCTTC
few	TRBV11-2	TRBJ1-2	TRBD1	CASTRDRQYGYTF	TGTGCCAGCACTCGGGACAGACAATATGGCTACACCTTC
.	TRBV24-1	TRBJ2-2	TRBD1	CATGRTGNSGELFF	TGTGCCACCGGACGGACAGGCAACTCCGGGGAGCTGTTTTTT
.	TRBV6-1	TRBJ2-4	TRBD1	CASSEERQGGEYF	TGTGCCAGCAGTGAAGAGCGACAGGGTGGGGAGTACTTC
.	TRBV5-1	TRBJ2-1	TRBD1	CASSAGHDRGEQFF	TGCGCCAGCAGCGCCGGGCACGACAGGGGTGAGCAGTTCTTC
.	TRBV2	TRBJ1-5	TRBD1	CASSQGAGNQPQHF	TGTGCCAGCAGCCAGGGGGCTGGGAATCAGCCCCAGCATTTT
.	TRBV2	TRBJ2-3	.	CASSDASAGPDTQYF	TGTGCCAGCAGTGACGCTAGCGCGGGCCCAGATACGCAGTATTTT
.	TRBV5-1	TRBJ1-2	.	CASSFRADYGYTF	TGCGCCAGCAGCTTCAGGGCGGACTATGGCTACACCTTC
few	TRBV2	TRBJ1-1	TRBD1	CASSENLILDRESSGTEAFF	TGTGCCAGCAGTGAAAATCTTATATTGGACAGGGAGAGCAGTGGCACTGAAGCTTTCTTT
once	TRBV19	TRBJ1-5	.	CASSILGGRQPQHF	TGTGCCAGTAGTATTCTGGGGGGGCGTCAGCCCCAGCATTTT
many	TRBV6-5	TRBJ2-1	TRBD2	CASSYSGGSSYNEQFF	TGTGCCAGCAGTTACTCCGGGGGGAGCTCCTACAATGAGCAGTTCTTC
.	TRBV12-3/TRBV12-4	TRBJ2-1	.	CASTKSPNEQFF	TGTGCCAGCACCAAGAGCCCCAATGAGCAGTTCTTC
.	TRBV28	TRBJ1-1	.	CASSRPEGRTEAFF	TGTGCCAGCAGCCGGCCCGAGGGGAGGACTGAAGCTTTCTTT
.	TRBV11-3	TRBJ2-5	.	CASSLGLVSETQYF	TGTGCCAGCAGCTTAGGACTAGTTTCGGAGACCCAGTACTTC
.	TRBV7-6	TRBJ1-4	.	CASSLAPGNSRTNEKLFF	TGTGCCAGCAGCTTAGCTCCAGGGAATTCGAGAACTAATGAAAAACTGTTTTTT
.	TRBV18	TRBJ1-2	.	CASSPAAIHGYTF	TGTGCCAGCTCACCCGCGGCGATCCATGGCTACACCTTC
.	TRBV10-3	TRBJ1-1	.	CAISEWRTEAFF	TGTGCCATCAGTGAGTGGAGAACTGAAGCTTTCTTT
few	TRBV6-1	TRBJ1-2	TRBD1	CASSDPDRGRQSPGYGYTF	TGTGCCAGCAGTGACCCGGACAGGGGGCGACAGTCTCCTGGCTATGGCTACACCTTC
.	TRBV14	TRBJ2-7	.	CASSQENRAYEQYF	TGTGCCAGCAGCCAAGAGAACAGGGCCTACGAGCAGTACTTC
.	TRBV3-1/TRBV3-2	TRBJ1-2	TRBD1	CASSRQGTGTNYGYTF	TGTGCCAGCAGCCGCCAAGGGACAGGGACTAACTATGGCTACACCTTC
.	TRBV5-4	TRBJ1-2	TRBD1	CASSLRGTAVYGYTF	TGTGCCAGCTCCCTCAGGGGGACAGCCGTCTATGGCTACACCTTC
.	TRBV5-1	TRBJ1-5	.	CASRPGVGRPGQPQHF	TGCGCCAGCAGACCGGGGGTGGGGCGGCCGGGTCAGCCCCAGCATTTT
.	TRBV5-1	TRBJ1-3	.	CASRVGSSGNTIYF	TGCGCCAGCAGGGTGGGCTCCTCTGGAAACACCATATATTTT
.	TRBV27	TRBJ2-2	TRBD2	CASSLSGLAGVNTGELFF	TGTGCCAGCAGTCTCTCGGGACTAGCGGGAGTGAATACCGGGGAGCTGTTTTTT
.	TRBV6-5	TRBJ2-1	TRBD1	CASITQGRNEQFF	TGTGCCAGCATAACACAGGGGCGGAATGAGCAGTTCTTC
.	TRBV19	TRBJ1-2	.	CASSIWRGTGYGYTF	.
.	TRBV29-1	TRBJ1-1	.	CSVSRGTEAFF	TGCAGCGTTTCCAGAGGGACTGAAGCTTTCTTT
.	TRBV2	TRBJ2-7	.	CASSGSKAASSYEQYF	TGTGCCAGCAGTGGATCGAAAGCAGCTAGTAGCTACGAGCAGTACTTC
many	TRBV4-1	TRBJ2-1	TRBD2	CASSPGLAGENEQFF	TGCGCCAGCAGCCCCGGACTAGCGGGAGAGAATGAGCAGTTCTTC
.	TRBV5-6	TRBJ1-4	TRBD1	CASSLQGAANEKLFF	TGTGCCAGCAGCTTGCAGGGGGCTGCTAATGAAAAACTGTTTTTT
.	TRBV5-4	TRBJ1-2	TRBD1	CASTLDRVDGYTF	TGTGCCAGCACCTTAGACAGGGTAGATGGCTACACCTTC
.	TRBV6-5	TRBJ2-7	.	CASSYSPTSSYEQYF	TGTGCCAGCAGTTACTCTCCAACCAGCTCCTACGAGCAGTACTTC
.	TRBV2	TRBJ2-1	TRBD2	CASRTSGYNEQFF	TGTGCCAGCCGGACTAGCGGTTACAATGAGCAGTTCTTC
.	TRBV3-1/TRBV3-2	TRBJ1-1	.	CASSQGTRLLGAFF	TGTGCCAGCAGCCAAGGAACCAGACTACTTGGGGCTTTCTTT
.	TRBV27	TRBJ1-2	TRBD1	CASSRGQGVEAWGYTF	TGTGCCAGCAGTCGAGGACAGGGTGTTGAGGCGTGGGGCTACACCTTC
few	TRBV10-3	TRBJ1-4	.	CAIRSGATNEKLFF	TGTGCCATCAGATCAGGGGCAACTAATGAAAAACTGTTTTTT
few	TRBV28	TRBJ2-2	TRBD2	CASSFSGGDTGELFF	TGTGCCAGCAGTTTTAGCGGGGGGGACACCGGGGAGCTGTTTTTT